This T cell receptor beta chain was retrieved from a study of CD8+CD57+ T cells in acquired aplastic anemia (dated by TCRdb to about 2018). Concerning the study at large: On average, sorted CD4+ and CD8+ cells yielded around 3.5 ug of extracted DNA, with a range of 0.2 to 27.4 ug. CD8+CD57+ expansion was defined as frequency above the mean frequency observed in healthy subjects.

The patients picked for sequencing were ones in whom flow cytometry had shown an expansion of CD8+CD57+ cells. Severe acquired aplastic anemia was diagnosed in all patients according to International Study of Aplastic Anemia and Agranulocytosis and Camitta criteria. Patients had received no therapy at the time of blood sampling. The study deep-sequenced TCR repertoires of sorted CD4+ and CD8+ blood T cells from severe aplastic anemia patients and healthy subjects. Patients were enrolled under clinicaltrials.gov protocols 00001620, 01623167, 00001397, 00071045, 00081523 and 00961064 in the USA. Ficoll-Paque density gradient centrifugation was used to isolate peripheral blood mononuclear cells. Before DNA was extracted, CD4+ and CD8+ T cells were sorted using either FACS or magnetic beads. Points the paper makes about the study in general: Some 30 CD8+ CDR3 sequences were shared between patients and controls but appeared highly expressed in patients and within their immunodominant clones. CD8+ Simpson's diversity did not differ significantly between patients and healthy controls (P=0.060).

Genomic DNA served as template for TCR beta VDJ combination and CDR3 sequence profiling. An Illumina HiSeq 2000 was the platform used for TCR repertoire sequencing. The authors' pipeline ran thus. Repertoires were assessed using TRBV/TRBJ rearrangement plots, CDR3 size and DJ length profiles, and Simpson's diversity index. The immunodominant clone was defined as the most abundant DNA sequence in deep sequencing data. CDR3 amino acid sequences were screened for sharing across subjects and were compared with published repertoires and the VDJdb database. Using fastp at Q25 and MiXCR, TCRdb reprocessed the public reads and kept productive beta chains. Merged by CDR3 protein, the rows form single entries marked with the most common genes and DNA. For this entry, the V and J calls and clone size follow TCRdb and not the study's own pipeline. The sample profile shows 200,000 to 250,000 distinct CDR3 sequences; roughly 60% of them were found once. Roughly 62% of the sample is in the top ten clones.

Turning to this clonotype: The specificity of this receptor is unknown. No qualities accompany the bases; no much larger clone lies one base away.

The specimen was sorted CD4+, CD8+, or CD8+CD57+ T cells (not recorded which) from PBMCs. This receptor was identified in a human donor with aplastic anemia.

CDR3 region: CASSSEGGNTEAFF. The DNA is TGTGCCAGCAGCTCCGAGGGGGGGAACACTGAAGCTTTCTTT. In this chain, TRBV7-9 is recombined with TRBJ1-1; 6 matching bases give a weak D call of TRBD1. V sheds 4 bases and J sheds 1 base, leaving 10 bases between their ends. Taken from the germline V gene (reference sequence), the CDR1 and CDR2 loops are SEHNR and FQNEAQ. Including cysteine and phenylalanine, the CDR3 has 14 amino acids. Only the CDR3 portion is preserved as DNA: 42 bases, with reading frame beginning at the first base.